The sequence of this TCR beta chain was determined in a study of beta chain features in type 1 diabetes. The study, taken as a whole, reports: A definitive answer on HLA type influencing TCRB rearrangement was not reached here.

Researchers reported sorting CD4+ naive, central memory, regulatory and stem cell-like memory cells via CD45RO/CCR7/CD25/CD127/CD95/CD27. With V trimmed by 0 bases and J by 4 bases, 5 bases remained unmatched. Per the germline V gene, CDR1 is GTSNPN and CDR2 is SVGIG (reference sequence). This CDR3 is built from 15 residues. Notes on this clone: The antigen is undetermined.

Every bit of the isolated RNA underwent reverse transcription, so sequencing read expressed TCRB transcripts. Mean read depth for naive, central memory and regulatory T cell samples was approximately 3.57 million reads. The assay was immunoSEQ multiplex PCR, and TCRdb's table has in-frame clones only and misses some. The sample lists 360,000 or so clones; roughly 21% were seen once. This sequence was found in a woman younger than 35 in good health. V is TRBV30 and J is TRBJ2-3; 9 bases match TRBD2. The specimen was naive CD4+ T cells from blood. CDR3 protein: CAWSVLAGSPDTQYF. As DNA, the CDR3 is TGTGCCTGGAGTGTTCTAGCGGGGTCACCAGATACGCAGTATTTT.